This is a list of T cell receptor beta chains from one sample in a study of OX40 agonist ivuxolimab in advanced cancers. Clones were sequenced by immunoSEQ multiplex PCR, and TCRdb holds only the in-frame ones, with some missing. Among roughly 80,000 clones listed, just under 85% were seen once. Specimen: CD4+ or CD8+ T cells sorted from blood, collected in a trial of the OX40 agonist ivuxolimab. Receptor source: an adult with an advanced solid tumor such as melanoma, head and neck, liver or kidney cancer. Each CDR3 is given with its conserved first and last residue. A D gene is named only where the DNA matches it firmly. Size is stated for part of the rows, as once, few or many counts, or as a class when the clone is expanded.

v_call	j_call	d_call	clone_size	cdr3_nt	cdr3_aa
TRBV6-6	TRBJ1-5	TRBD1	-	TGTGCCAGCAGTCGGGGACAGTATAGCAATCAGCCCCAGCATTTT	CASSRGQYSNQPQHF
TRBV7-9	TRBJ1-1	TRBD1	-	TGTGCCAGCAGCCCTAGAGGGACAGGGGGCGTAGCTGAAGCTTTCTTT	CASSPRGTGGVAEAFF
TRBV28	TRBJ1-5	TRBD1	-	TGTGCCAGCAGTTTATCGGGACAGGGAGGGGGTAATCAGCCCCAGCATTTT	CASSLSGQGGGNQPQHF
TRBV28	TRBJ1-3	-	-	TGTGCCAGCAGCTCAGACGCTGGAAACACCATATATTTT	CASSSDAGNTIYF
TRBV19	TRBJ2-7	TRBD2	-	TGTGCCAGTAGCAAACCCACGGGAGGACCCTACGAGCAGTACTTC	CASSKPTGGPYEQYF
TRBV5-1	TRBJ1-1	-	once	TGCGCCAGCAGCTTGACCTATGGGGGGTCCCCCACTGAAGCTTTCTTT	CASSLTYGGSPTEAFF
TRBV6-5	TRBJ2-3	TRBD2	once	TGTGCCAGCAGTTACTCCGCGGGGGTAAGCACAGATACGCAGTATTTT	CASSYSAGVSTDTQYF
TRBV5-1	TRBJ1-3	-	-	TGCGCCAGCAGCCCACTCCTATCGGGAAACACCATATATTTT	CASSPLLSGNTIYF
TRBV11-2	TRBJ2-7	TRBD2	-	TGTGCCAGCAGCTTGGAGCTAGCGGGAGGGCCTTGGGAGCAGTACTTC	CASSLELAGGPWEQYF
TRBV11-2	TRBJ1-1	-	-	TGTGCCAGCAGCTTAGATCAATGGTCCGGGGGAGCTTTCTTT	CASSLDQWSGGAFF
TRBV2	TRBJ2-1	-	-	TGTGCCAGCAGTTTTACGGGGGACTACAATGAGCAGTTCTTC	CASSFTGDYNEQFF
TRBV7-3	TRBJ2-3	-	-	TGTGCCAGCAGCGCGGATGGAGTCGGGGATACGCAGTATTTT	CASSADGVGDTQYF
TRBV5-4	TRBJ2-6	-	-	TGTGCCAGCAGCCCAGGGGAGCCCCCTGGGGCCAACGTCCTGACTTTC	CASSPGEPPGANVLTF
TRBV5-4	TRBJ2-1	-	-	TGTGCCAGCAGCTTGGCTCTGGAACCCTACAATGAGCAGTTCTTC	CASSLALEPYNEQFF
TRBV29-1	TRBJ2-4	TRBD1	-	TGCAGCGGCATGCGGGTACAGGGGGCCCAAAACATTCAGTACTTC	CSGMRVQGAQNIQYF
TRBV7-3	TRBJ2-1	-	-	TGTGCCAGCAGCCCCGCAGCTAGTGATGAGCAGTTCTTC	CASSPAASDEQFF
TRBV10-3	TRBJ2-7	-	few	TGTGCCATCAGTGAGTCATGGGGTCCCACTACCTACGAGCAGTACTTC	CAISESWGPTTYEQYF
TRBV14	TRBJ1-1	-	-	TGTGCCAGCAGCCCCTTTGGACAGAAGAGAGCTGAAGCTTTCTTT	CASSPFGQKRAEAFF
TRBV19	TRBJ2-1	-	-	TGTGCCAGTAGTATTCTTCGCCCGGGGAGCTCCTACAATGAGCAGTTCTTC	CASSILRPGSSYNEQFF
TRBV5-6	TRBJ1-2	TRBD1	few	TGTGCCAGCAGCCCCCCGATAGGGGGCGGCTACACCTTC	CASSPPIGGGYTF
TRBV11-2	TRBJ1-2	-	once	TGTGCCAGCAGCTTAGGTGTCCGGGGTGGCTACACCTTC	CASSLGVRGGYTF
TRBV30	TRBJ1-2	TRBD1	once	TGTGCCCCAACACCCCCCCGGACAGGGAACGGTATGGAAGCTAACTATGGCTACACCTTC	CAPTPPRTGNGMEANYGYTF
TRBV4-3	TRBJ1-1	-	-	TGCGCCAGCAGCCAAGCGGGGGGGGGACCGCGGAACACTGAAGCTTTCTTT	CASSQAGGGPRNTEAFF
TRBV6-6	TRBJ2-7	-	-	TGTGCCAGCAGTTCCCCGGGCCACTCTTCCTACGAGCAGTACTTC	CASSSPGHSSYEQYF
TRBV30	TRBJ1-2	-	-	TGTGCCTGGAGTGTACGAAATAGCTATGGCTACACCTTC	CAWSVRNSYGYTF
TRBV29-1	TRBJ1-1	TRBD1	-	TGCAGCGTTGGGGGGACAGGGGGCTGGAACACTGAAGCTTTCTTT	CSVGGTGGWNTEAFF
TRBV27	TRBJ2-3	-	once	TGTGCCAGCAGTTCCTTAGATAGGCCCACAGATACGCAGTATTTT	CASSSLDRPTDTQYF
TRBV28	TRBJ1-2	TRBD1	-	TGTGCCAGCAGCATTCTCTCTAGACAGGGCCCGTACTTC	CASSILSRQGPYF
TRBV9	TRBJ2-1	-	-	TGTGCCAGCAGCGTAGAGTTGACACCGACCTACAATGAGCAGTTCTTC	CASSVELTPTYNEQFF
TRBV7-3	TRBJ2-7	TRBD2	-	TGTGCCAGCAGCCCCCGGGGAGGGAGGTGCCCCTACGAGCAGTACTTC	CASSPRGGRCPYEQYF
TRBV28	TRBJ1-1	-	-	TGTGCCAGCAGTCCTCCTACGGGGAACACTGAAGCTTTCTTT	CASSPPTGNTEAFF
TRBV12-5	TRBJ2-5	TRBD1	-	TGTGCTAGTGGTCCGGGACAGTCGTCGGGAGAGACCCAGTACTTC	CASGPGQSSGETQYF
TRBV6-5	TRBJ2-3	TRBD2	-	TGTGCCAGCAGACCGGGACTAGTTGTAGATACGCAGTATTTT	CASRPGLVVDTQYF
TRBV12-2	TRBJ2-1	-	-	TGTGCAAGTCGCCCCATACGGCGGGGGCGGGCGGGGAGCTCCTACAATGAGCAGTTCTTC	CASRPIRRGRAGSSYNEQFF
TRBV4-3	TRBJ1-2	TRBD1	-	TGCGCCAGCAGCCAAGATCTGCAGGGGGCCATCTATGGCTACACCTTC	CASSQDLQGAIYGYTF
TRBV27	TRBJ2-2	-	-	TGTGCCAGCAGTTTGGGGGGGACAGGTACCGGGGAGCTGTTTTTT	CASSLGGTGTGELFF
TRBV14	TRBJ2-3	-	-	TGTGCCAGCAGCCAAGATGGGATCGGGATTACGCAGTATTTT	CASSQDGIGITQYF
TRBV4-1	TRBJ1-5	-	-	TGCGCCAGCAGCCAAGGGGGCGATCAGCCCCAGCATTTT	CASSQGGDQPQHF
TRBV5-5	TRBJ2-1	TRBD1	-	TGTGCCAGCAGCTCCCGGACGGGACAGGGGGCCAATGAGCAGTTCTTC	CASSSRTGQGANEQFF
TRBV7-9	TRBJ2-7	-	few	TGTGCCAGCAGCTTAGTGGGGGACGGCGAGCAGTACTTC	CASSLVGDGEQYF
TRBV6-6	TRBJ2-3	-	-	TGTGCCAGCAGTTACTCGAATCCAGGGGTAGAAGATACGCAGTATTTT	CASSYSNPGVEDTQYF
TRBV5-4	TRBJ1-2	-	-	TGTGCCAGCAGCCGGGATAACTATGGCTACACCTTC	CASSRDNYGYTF
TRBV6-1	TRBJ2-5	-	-	TGTGCCAGCAGTGAAGGAGGTGTGGTAGAGACCCAGTACTTC	CASSEGGVVETQYF
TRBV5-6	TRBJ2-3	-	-	TGTGCCAGCAGCTTGAGACTAGTAGGGCCAGATACGCAGTATTTT	CASSLRLVGPDTQYF
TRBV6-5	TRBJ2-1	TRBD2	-	TGTGCCAGCAGTAAAGGGACTAGCTTAGGGGATGAGCAGTTCTTC	CASSKGTSLGDEQFF
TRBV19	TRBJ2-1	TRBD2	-	TGTGCCAGTGCGGGGGAAGCAGAGCAGTTCTTC	CASAGEAEQFF
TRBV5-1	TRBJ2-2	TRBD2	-	TGCGCCAGCAGCCCACTAGCGGGAGCTAACACGAGGGAGCTGTTTTTT	CASSPLAGANTRELFF
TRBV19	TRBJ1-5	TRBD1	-	TGTGCCAGTAGTCCATCCGGCAGGGGGCTAAACCAGCCCCAGCATTTT	CASSPSGRGLNQPQHF
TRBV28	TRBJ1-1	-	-	TGTGCCAGCAGTTCCTGGAGGATTGGCAACGCTGAAGCTTTCTTT	CASSSWRIGNAEAFF
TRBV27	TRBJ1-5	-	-	TGTGCCAGCAGACAAGGGCTCATTAGCAATCAGCCCCAGCATTTT	CASRQGLISNQPQHF
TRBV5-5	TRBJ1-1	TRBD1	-	TGTGCCAGCAGCCCAACCCAGGGGGTTTCCCAGAACACTGAAGCTTTCTTT	CASSPTQGVSQNTEAFF
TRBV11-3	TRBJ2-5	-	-	TGTGCCAGCAGCCAAGGACAGCGGGAGACCCAGTACTTC	CASSQGQRETQYF
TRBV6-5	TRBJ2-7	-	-	TGTGCCAGCAGGGAGGGGTCCATAGCCTACGAGCAGTACTTC	CASREGSIAYEQYF